This passage covers 13 T cell receptor beta chains from one sample sequenced in a study of T cells in Graves' hyperthyroidism and ophthalmopathy. It was RNA transcripts that yielded the amplified TCR beta CDR3 regions. The TCR CDR3 was amplified in a first-round RT-PCR using the HTBI primer set. TCRdb re-analysed the multiplex PCR reads in MiXCR, keeping a single row per CDR3 protein. Among approximately 610,000 distinct CDR3 sequences listed, over 15% were seen once. Sequencing was performed on blood. These receptors were collected from a woman between 18 and 30 years old with Graves' hyperthyroidism.

This clonotype was seen many times. The J gene is TRBJ2-1, the V gene TRBV7-3, with 10 bases identical to TRBD2. Germline CDR1 reads SGHTA; CDR2 reads FQGTGA. V gave up 5 bases and J gave up 2 bases; unmatched junction bases: 3. This CDR3 has 15 amino acids. DNA for the CDR3: TGTGCCAGCAGCCCCGGGACTAGCGCCTACAATGAGCAGTTCTTC. It specifies CASSPGTSAYNEQFF. Combining the CDR3 with reference TRBV7-3 and TRBJ2-1 gives the whole variable domain GAGVSQTPSNKVTEKGKYVELRCDPISGHTALYWYRQSLGQGPEFLIYFQGTGAADDSGLPNDRFFAVRPEGSVSTLKIQRTERGDSAVYLCASSPGTSAYNEQFFGPGTRLTVL.

At least ten counts were recorded for this clonotype. V and J are TRBV2 and TRBJ2-7; 7 nucleotides match TRBD1. CDR3 length: 14 amino acids. Germline trimming cut 6 bases from V and 3 bases from J; bases unmatched to any gene: 8. Germline-derived CDR1 and CDR2 are SNHLY and FYNNEI. CDR3 DNA: TGTGCCAGCAGGGCTAGGACAGGCGACTACGAGCAGTACTTC. Translated, it gives CASRARTGDYEQYF.

The J gene is TRBJ2-7, the V gene TRBV5-1; perhaps TRBD2 as D (6 bases). The CDR3 covers 14 residues. Germline CDR1 and CDR2: SGHRS and YFSETQ. V was shortened by 7 bases and J by 0 bases, with 14 bases between the two germline ends. CDR3 sequence (DNA): TGCGCCAGCGCCTACGGGGGTACCTCCTACGAGCAGTACTTC. This encodes CASAYGGTSYEQYF.

The chain carries TRBV9 and TRBJ2-1, with 10 bases that match TRBD2. Germline lookup yields CDR1 SGDLS and CDR2 YYNGEE. With V trimmed by 3 bases and J by 7 bases, 4 bases remained unmatched. This CDR3 region has 14 residues. The CDR3: CASSGGLARNEQFF. The CDR3 region has the DNA TGTGCCAGCAGCGGGGGACTAGCGAGGAATGAGCAGTTCTTC. The entire variable domain, with the rest obtained from reference TRBV9 and TRBJ2-1, is as follows: DSGVTQTPKHLITATGQRVTLRCSPRSGDLSVYWYQQSLDQGLQFLIQYYNGEERAKGNILERFSAQQFPDLHSELNLSSLELGDSALYFCASSGGLARNEQFFGPGTRLTVL.

This clonotype was counted a few times. This chain uses TRBV5-4 with TRBJ1-2, with D hard to call. Germline values: CDR1 SGHNT, CDR2 YYREEE (reference sequence). The CDR3 has 15 amino acids. The germline V and J ends were trimmed by 0 bases and 8 bases, with 17 bases remaining between them. In nucleotides, the CDR3 is TGTGCCAGCAGCTTGGTGGGCATAGGAACAAAAGGCTACACCTTC. It translates to CASSLVGIGTKGYTF.

CDR3 nucleotides: TGTGCCAGCTCACCAGGCTTGCTAGTCCTGTCGGATACGCAGTATTTT. Residues: CASSPGLLVLSDTQYF. The chain has TRBV18 and TRBJ2-3, with D unresolved. CDR1 is KGHSH and CDR2 is LQKENI in the germline V gene. The CDR3 sequence is 16 residues long. With 2 bases removed from V and 6 bases from J, the gap between germline ends came to 18 bases.

This clonotype was picked up many times. A junction boundary mismatches the germline segment, possibly from a read error. This sequence joins TRBV7-9 and TRBJ2-5, with 10 bases lining up with TRBD2. The germline CDR1 and CDR2 sequences are SEHNR and FQNEAQ (reference sequence). This CDR3 has 16 residues. Written as DNA, the CDR3 is TGTGCCAGCAGCTTAGCAGGGACTAGCGCCCAACAGACCCAGTACTTC. Translation gives CASSLAGTSAQQTQYF.

The V and J genes are TRBV20-1 and TRBJ2-7; maybe TRBD2 (5 bases). CDR1 and CDR2 (germline): DFQATT, SNEGSKA (reference sequence). V shed 7 bases and J shed 3 bases, with 16 bases lying between them. The CDR3 has 13 residues. In DNA, the CDR3 is TGCAGTGTTTGGGTTCGGGGATTCTACGAGCAGTACTTC. As protein: CSVWVRGFYEQYF.

The chain uses TRBV19 and TRBJ1-1, with D tentatively TRBD1 (6 bases). The CDR3 totals 15 residues. Per the germline V gene, CDR1 is LNHDA and CDR2 is SQIVND (reference sequence). Trimming left V 2 bases short and J 1 base short, with 11 bases between. The CDR3 region is CASSIPSRGNTEAFF. For the CDR3, the DNA is TGTGCCAGTAGTATACCTTCCAGGGGGAACACTGAAGCTTTCTTT.

The chain carries TRBV15 and TRBJ2-1, with 10 positions matching TRBD1. V was pared by 1 base and J by 10 bases, with 7 bases of the junction left unmatched. This CDR3 has 15 residues. The germline V gene encodes CDR1 LNHNV and CDR2 YYDKDF (reference sequence). CDR3 region: CATSRVQDRGREQFF. In DNA form, the CDR3 reads TGTGCCACCAGCAGAGTGCAGGACAGGGGGAGGGAGCAGTTCTTC. The entire variable domain, with the rest obtained from reference TRBV15 and TRBJ2-1, is as follows: DAMVIQNPRYQVTQFGKPVTLSCSQTLNHNVMYWYQQKSSQAPKLLFHYYDKDFNNEADTPDNFQSRRPNTSFCFLDIRSPGLGDTAMYLCATSRVQDRGREQFFGPGTRLTVL.

The rearrangement joins TRBV20-1 to TRBJ2-6; D uncertain. CDR3 length equals 15 residues. V was trimmed by 7 bases and J by 1 base, leaving 14 bases between them. CDR1 DFQATT and CDR2 SNEGSKA come from the germline V gene (reference sequence). The DNA of the CDR3 is TGCAGTGGCCGTCGCGGTGCGTCTGGGGCCAACGTCCTGACTTTC. It translates to CSGRRGASGANVLTF.

This clonotype occurred a few times. The V and J genes are TRBV28 and TRBJ2-4, with D perhaps being TRBD1 or TRBD2 (6 bases each). The CDR3 spans 16 residues. Trimming pared 6 bases from V and 0 bases from J, leaving 15 bases between. The germline gives CDR1 MDHEN, CDR2 SYDVKM. The CDR3 DNA reads TGTGCCAGCAGAAGGCCGGGGGCCGTAGCCAAAAACATTCAGTACTTC. Translation gives CASRRPGAVAKNIQYF.

This rearrangement joins TRBV6-1 to TRBJ1-1; D call uncertain. Per germline, CDR1 MNHNS and CDR2 SASEGT. V was cut by 10 bases and J by 1 base, with 13 bases left in between. The CDR3 sequence is 13 residues long. The DNA of the CDR3 is TGTGCCACCTTGACACCCTCGAACACTGAAGCTTTCTTT. It codes for CATLTPSNTEAFF.